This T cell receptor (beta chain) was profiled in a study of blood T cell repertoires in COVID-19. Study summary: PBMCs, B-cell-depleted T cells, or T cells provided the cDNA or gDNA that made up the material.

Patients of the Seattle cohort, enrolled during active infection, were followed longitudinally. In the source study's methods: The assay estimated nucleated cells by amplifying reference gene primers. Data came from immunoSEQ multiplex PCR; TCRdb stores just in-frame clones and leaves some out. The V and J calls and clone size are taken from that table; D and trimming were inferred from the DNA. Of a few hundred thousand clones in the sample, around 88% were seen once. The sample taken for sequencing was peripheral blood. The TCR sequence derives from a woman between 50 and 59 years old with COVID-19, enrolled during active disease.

Here the CDR3 reads CASSYQGTVNYGYTF. The DNA for the CDR3 is TGTGCCAGCAGTTACCAGGGGACAGTTAACTATGGCTACACCTTC. The chain employs TRBV6-6 and TRBJ1-2; 7 positions agree with TRBD1. The V and J ends lost 2 bases and 1 base, in that order; junction bases with no gene match: 4. The CDR3 length is 15 residues. CDR1 and CDR2 from the germline V gene are MNHNY and SVGAGI (reference sequence).